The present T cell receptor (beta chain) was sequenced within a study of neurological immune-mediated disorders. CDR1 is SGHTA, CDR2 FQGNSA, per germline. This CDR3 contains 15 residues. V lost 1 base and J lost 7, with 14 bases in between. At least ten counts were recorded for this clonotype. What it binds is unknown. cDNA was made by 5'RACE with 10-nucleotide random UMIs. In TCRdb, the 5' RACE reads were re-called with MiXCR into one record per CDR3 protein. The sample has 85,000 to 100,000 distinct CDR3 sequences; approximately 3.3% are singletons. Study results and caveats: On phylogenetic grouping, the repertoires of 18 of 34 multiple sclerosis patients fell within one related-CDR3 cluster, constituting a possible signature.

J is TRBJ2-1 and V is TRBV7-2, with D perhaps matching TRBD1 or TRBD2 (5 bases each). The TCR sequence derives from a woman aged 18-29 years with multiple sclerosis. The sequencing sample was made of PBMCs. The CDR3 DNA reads TGTGCCAGCAGCTTAGTCGGTAAGGGGACGAATGAGCAGTTCTTC. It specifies CASSLVGKGTNEQFF.